This T cell receptor (beta chain) comes out of a study of T cell repertoires in cytomegalovirus infection. As for the study in general: Matching HLA type and CMV infection were both indicated by public TCR beta signatures. General study results and limits: Frequencies of public TCR beta families were cumulated, and this identified carriers of CMV plus the relevant HLA.

Via MiXCR, TCRdb re-called the reads, giving one row per CDR3 protein. The table shows 650,000 to 900,000 distinct CDR3 sequences, with roughly 33% occurring only once. This CDR3 is built from 12 residues. Trimming removed 7 bases at V and 5 bases at J, with 9 bases between. The germline V gene encodes CDR1 MNHNS and CDR2 SASEGT. As to this clonotype: Its antigen is currently unknown.

This rearrangement joins TRBV6-1 to TRBJ1-5, with unresolved D. The sequence was obtained from a human donor in good health (CMV status not recorded). Some clones in this sample may be carry-over from other donors' samples. Sequenced here: cultured CD8+ T cells from PBMCs, sampled from culture after CMV antigen stimulation. CDR3 nucleotides: TGTGCCAGCACACACGAGTATCAGCCCCAGCATTTT. It yields the protein CASTHEYQPQHF.